This TCR beta chain was identified during a study of blood T cell repertoires in COVID-19. Study information: There were acute and convalescent COVID-19 samples, and they came from the United States, Italy and Spain.

As processed by the authors: The assay estimated nucleated cells by amplifying reference gene primers. Here immunoSEQ multiplex PCR was the method, and the copy in TCRdb shows in-frame clones only, minus some. From that table come the V and J calls and clone size; the DNA was used to work out D and trimming. The table has some 250,000 clones, approximately 84% seen once; the top ten hold about 3.1%. The V end lost 8 bases, the J end lost 0 bases, and 11 bases lay between the germline ends. Germline lookup yields CDR1 LNHDA and CDR2 SQIVND (reference sequence). This CDR3 comprises 15 residues. Material for sequencing was peripheral blood. This receptor was obtained from a woman aged 25 to 39 who had recovered from COVID-19. The chain carries TRBV19 and TRBJ1-6, with a possible D match to TRBD1 (5 bases). The CDR3 bases are TGTGCCAGTTCGCGGGGGTCCTCCTATAATTCACCCCTCCACTTT. Amino acids: CASSRGSSYNSPLHF.